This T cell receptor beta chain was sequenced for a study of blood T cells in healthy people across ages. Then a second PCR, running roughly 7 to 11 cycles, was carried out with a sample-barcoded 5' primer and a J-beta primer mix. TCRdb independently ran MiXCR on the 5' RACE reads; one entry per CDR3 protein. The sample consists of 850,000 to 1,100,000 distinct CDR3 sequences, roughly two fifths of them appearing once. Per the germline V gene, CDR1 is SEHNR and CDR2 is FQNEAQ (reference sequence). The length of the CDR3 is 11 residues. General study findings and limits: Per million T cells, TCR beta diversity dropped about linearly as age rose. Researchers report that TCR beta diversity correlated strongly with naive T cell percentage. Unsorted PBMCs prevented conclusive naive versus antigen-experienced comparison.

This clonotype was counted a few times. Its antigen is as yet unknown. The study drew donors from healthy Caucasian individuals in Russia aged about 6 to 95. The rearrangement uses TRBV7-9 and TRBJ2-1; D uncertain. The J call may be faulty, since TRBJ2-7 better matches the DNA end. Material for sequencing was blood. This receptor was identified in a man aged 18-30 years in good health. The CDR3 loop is CASSSNNEQYF. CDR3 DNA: TGTGCCAGCAGCTCAAACAATGAGCAGTACTTC.